This paragraph covers one T cell receptor (beta chain) sequence. Its antigen is not identified. This record belongs to a study of T cell clusters in autoimmune cytopenias. Regarding the study as a whole: The T cell clusters came from computational analysis alone and lack functional validation.

TRB rearrangements were amplified by touch-down multiplex PCR with mixed TRB-A/B primers. Reprocessing the multiplex PCR reads, TCRdb reports a single entry for every CDR3 protein and omits DNA. Its table records 2,500 to 3,500 distinct CDR3 sequences. CDR1 is SGHRS, CDR2 YFSETQ, per germline. This CDR3 region has 14 residues. Approximately 40,000 genome equivalents of blood DNA were amplified for TRB. Sequences were obtained from peripheral blood. This chain connects TRBV5-1 to TRBJ1-2. The clonotype was recovered from a human donor with an autoimmune cytopenia or autoimmune hepatitis (not recorded which). The CDR3 reads CASSLGQIDYGYTF.